This TCR beta chain appears in the sequencing data of a study of blood T cells in healthy people across ages. Samples each had at least 5 micrograms of total RNA extracted. With a J-beta primer mix and a sample-barcoded 5' primer, a second PCR ran about 6 to 11 cycles. With 12 random nucleotides, a template-switch adaptor tagged each individual cDNA molecule. A single record per CDR3 protein comes from TCRdb applying MiXCR to the 5' RACE reads. This sample has 1.5 million to 2 million distinct CDR3 sequences, with under 30% found just once. The ends were cut back, 2 bases at V and 2 bases at J, with 22 bases in the middle. Germline values: CDR1 MNHEY, CDR2 SVGAGI. This CDR3 spans 18 amino acids.

The sample taken for sequencing was blood. The clonotype originates from a woman aged 30 to 39 in good health. The gene calls are TRBV6-5 and TRBJ2-7, with D perhaps TRBD2 (5 bases). The CDR3 DNA sequence: TGTGCCAGCAGTTACCCGACTACTACGATCTCACTCCCCTACGAGCAGTACTTC. Amino acids: CASSYPTTTISLPYEQYF.